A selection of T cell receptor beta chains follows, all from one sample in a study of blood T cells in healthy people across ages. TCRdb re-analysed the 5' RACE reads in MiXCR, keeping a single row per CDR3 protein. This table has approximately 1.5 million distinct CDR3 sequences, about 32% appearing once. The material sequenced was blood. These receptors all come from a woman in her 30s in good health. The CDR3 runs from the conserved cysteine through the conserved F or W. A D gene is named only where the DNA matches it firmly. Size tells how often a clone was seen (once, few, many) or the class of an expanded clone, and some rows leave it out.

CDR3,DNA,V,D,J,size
CTNSQDAGGLYNEQFF,TGTACCAACAGCCAAGATGCGGGGGGCCTCTACAATGAGCAGTTCTTC,TRBV4-2,TRBD2,TRBJ2-1,-
CASGSGTGTYEQYF,TGTGCCAGCGGCTCCGGGACAGGGACCTACGAGCAGTACTTC,TRBV12-3/TRBV12-4,TRBD1,TRBJ2-7,once
CASSYYPGGSYEQYF,TGTGCCAGCAGTTATTATCCGGGGGGCTCCTACGAGCAGTACTTC,TRBV6-5,TRBD2,TRBJ2-7,-
CASSFGRGEGEQFF,TGCGCCAGCAGCTTTGGCAGGGGTGAAGGTGAGCAGTTCTTC,TRBV5-1,-,TRBJ2-1,-
CASSQEASGGDTQYF,TGTGCCAGCAGCCAAGAGGCTAGCGGGGGAGATACGCAGTATTTT,TRBV4-2,TRBD2,TRBJ2-3,-
CASSHNGEQFF,TGTGCCAGCAGTCACAACGGGGAGCAGTTCTTC,TRBV27,-,TRBJ2-1,few
CASSLVQGERISTNEKLFF,TGTGCCAGCAGCTTGGTACAGGGGGAGAGGATCTCAACTAATGAAAAACTGTTTTTT,TRBV7-8,TRBD1,TRBJ1-4,few
CASSLVGRNSYEQYF,TGCGCCAGCAGCTTGGTTGGGAGAAACTCCTACGAGCAGTACTTC,TRBV5-1,-,TRBJ2-7,-
CASSVWGGANVLTF,TGTGCCAGCAGCGTGTGGGGCGGGGCCAACGTCCTGACTTTC,TRBV9,-,TRBJ2-6,-
CASKTGRAGYGYTF,TGTGCCAGTAAAACGGGGAGGGCTGGCTATGGCTACACCTTC,TRBV28,-,TRBJ1-2,-
CASSPIGADQPQHF,TGTGCCAGCTCACCTATAGGGGCCGATCAGCCCCAGCATTTT,TRBV18,-,TRBJ1-5,-
CASSFRNSYNEQFF,TGTGCCAGCAGTTTCAGGAACAGCTACAATGAGCAGTTCTTC,TRBV28,-,TRBJ2-1,-
CASNQQRDYEQYF,TGCGCCAGCAACCAACAGCGGGACTACGAGCAGTACTTC,TRBV4-1,TRBD2,TRBJ2-7,-
CSASSAAPIYEQYF,TGCAGTGCTAGCTCCGCGGCCCCCATCTACGAGCAGTACTTC,TRBV20-1,-,TRBJ2-7,-
CASSEFSVGTYNEQFF,TGTGCCAGCAGTGAATTCAGCGTTGGGACCTACAATGAGCAGTTCTTC,TRBV2,-,TRBJ2-1,few
CASSYADSYEQYF,TGTGCCAGCAGTTACGCCGACAGCTACGAGCAGTACTTC,TRBV6-6,-,TRBJ2-7,-
CASDLGGRNYGYTF,TGTGCCAGCGACCTGGGGGGCAGAAACTATGGCTACACCTTC,TRBV12-3/TRBV12-4,-,TRBJ1-2,-
CASSSPGGGSQETQYF,TGTGCCAGCAGCTCCCCAGGGGGGGGGAGCCAAGAGACCCAGTACTTC,TRBV7-9,-,TRBJ2-5,-
CASSSSWEDRRYEQYF,TGTGCCAGCAGTTCCTCGTGGGAGGACAGGCGCTACGAGCAGTACTTC,TRBV28,-,TRBJ2-7,-
CASSLVPTNYGYTF,TGTGCCAGCAGCTTAGTGCCGACGAACTATGGCTACACCTTC,TRBV7-3,-,TRBJ1-2,few
CASSLFPLVTSTDTQYF,TGCGCCAGCAGCTTATTCCCCTTGGTGACTAGCACAGATACGCAGTATTTT,TRBV5-1,-,TRBJ2-3,-
CASTLGVPQGTQYF,TGTGCCAGCACCCTAGGGGTCCCTCAGGGTACGCAGTATTTT,TRBV2,-,TRBJ2-3,-
CASSQDAWGGQPQHF,TGCGCCAGCAGCCAAGATGCTTGGGGTGGTCAGCCCCAGCATTTT,TRBV4-1,-,TRBJ1-5,-
CASRTGTFSYEQYF,TGCGCCAGCAGAACCGGGACTTTCTCCTACGAGCAGTACTTC,TRBV5-1,-,TRBJ2-7,-
CASSPDRGPGDTQYF,TGCGCCAGCAGTCCCGACAGGGGGCCAGGAGATACGCAGTATTTT,TRBV10-1,TRBD1,TRBJ2-3,few
CASSAGLEESYEQYF,TGTGCCAGCAGCGCCGGACTAGAAGAGTCCTACGAGCAGTACTTC,TRBV9,TRBD2,TRBJ2-7,-
CSARDLTSEFVQYF,TGCAGTGCTAGAGATCTCACTAGCGAGTTTGTGCAGTACTTC,TRBV20-1,TRBD2,TRBJ2-7,few
CSVATGMTDTQYF,TGCAGCGTTGCGACAGGAATGACAGATACGCAGTATTTT,TRBV29-1,-,TRBJ2-3,-
CSARGRDWNQYEQYF,TGCAGTGCTAGAGGCCGGGACTGGAACCAATACGAGCAGTACTTC,TRBV20-1,-,TRBJ2-7,-
CASRNSGGSNEQFF,TGTGCCAGCAGAAATAGCGGGGGCTCCAATGAGCAGTTCTTC,TRBV6-1,TRBD2,TRBJ2-1,few
CASSRSRGGSFF,TGTGCCAGCAGCAGAAGCAGGGGGGGATCTTTCTTT,TRBV11-2,TRBD1,TRBJ1-1,-
CAGYRAYGYTF,TGTGCCGGTTACCGGGCCTATGGCTACACCTTC,TRBV30,-,TRBJ1-2,-
CASSPGWFQPQHF,TGTGCCAGCAGTCCAGGCTGGTTTCAGCCCCAGCATTTT,TRBV2,-,TRBJ1-5,-
CASSVGAGQGSGANVLTF,TGTGCCAGCAGCGTAGGCGCAGGACAGGGCTCCGGGGCCAACGTCCTGACTTTC,TRBV9,TRBD1,TRBJ2-6,few
CASSLQDRGVYNEQFF,TGTGCCAGCAGCTTACAAGACAGGGGGGTTTACAATGAGCAGTTCTTC,TRBV7-9,TRBD1,TRBJ2-1,-
CAWRADRGTVTGYTF,TGTGCCTGGAGAGCTGACAGGGGTACAGTGACGGGCTACACCTTC,TRBV30,TRBD1,TRBJ1-2,-
CASREEVASGGRFQETQYF,TGTGCCAGCAGGGAAGAAGTCGCTAGCGGGGGACGATTCCAAGAGACCCAGTACTTC,TRBV12-3/TRBV12-4,TRBD2,TRBJ2-5,-
CATSKVSSSGYTF,TGTGCCACCAGCAAAGTATCTAGTAGTGGCTACACCTTC,TRBV15,-,TRBJ1-2,-
CASSQNGGRSQETQYF,TGCGCCAGCAGCCAGAACGGGGGGAGGAGTCAAGAGACCCAGTACTTC,TRBV4-1,TRBD2,TRBJ2-5,-
CASSPNSVLNTEAFF,TGTGCCAGCAGTCCCAATTCGGTTCTAAACACTGAAGCTTTCTTT,TRBV2,-,TRBJ1-1,-
CASSEELPYEQYF,TGTGCCAGCAGTGAGGAACTCCCTTACGAGCAGTACTTC,TRBV25-1,-,TRBJ2-7,-
CASKADRVLYNERFF,TGTGCCAGCAAGGCCGACAGGGTTTTATACAATGAGCGGTTCTTC,TRBV6-2/TRBV6-3,TRBD1,TRBJ2-1,-
CASSQDKLSGQETQYF,TGTGCCAGCAGCCAAGATAAATTGAGCGGCCAAGAGACCCAGTACTTC,TRBV4-2,-,TRBJ2-5,-
CASSPLRGPGTGTQYF,TGTGCCAGCAGCCCCCTCCGGGGTCCCGGCACAGGTACGCAGTATTTT,TRBV9,-,TRBJ2-3,-
CASSLGGAHGYTF,TGTGCCAGCAGCTTAGGGGGGGCCCATGGCTACACCTTC,TRBV7-3,-,TRBJ1-2,few
CASSLAGATDNEQFF,TGTGCCAGCAGCCTCGCAGGGGCCACAGACAATGAGCAGTTCTTC,TRBV6-6,-,TRBJ2-1,-
CAISGGQGPTEAFF,TGTGCCATCAGTGGGGGACAGGGCCCTACTGAAGCTTTCTTT,TRBV10-3,TRBD1,TRBJ1-1,-
CASSGDFYNERFF,TGTGCCAGCAGCGGGGACTTTTACAATGAGCGGTTCTTC,TRBV7-9,-,TRBJ2-1,-
CASSDYPPPDTQYF,TGTGCCAGCAGTGACTATCCCCCCCCAGATACGCAGTATTTT,TRBV6-1,-,TRBJ2-3,-
CSARGPYSYTGTGEYTEAFF,TGCAGTGCTAGAGGCCCCTATTCTTACACCGGGACAGGGGAATACACTGAAGCTTTCTTT,TRBV20-1,TRBD1,TRBJ1-1,few
CASSPRLAGRNIQYF,TGTGCCAGCAGTCCGCGACTAGCGGGGAGAAACATTCAGTACTTC,TRBV28,TRBD2,TRBJ2-4,once
CASSLKKSYSEGPSGHEQYF,TGCGCCAGCAGCCTTAAGAAGTCTTATAGTGAGGGCCCCTCAGGACACGAGCAGTACTTC,TRBV5-1,-,TRBJ2-7,few
CASTSDDYTDTQYF,TGCGCCAGCACCTCCGATGACTACACAGATACGCAGTATTTT,TRBV5-1,-,TRBJ2-3,few
CASSRLRGTGASGANVLTF,TGTGCCAGCAGTCGCCTTAGGGGGACAGGGGCATCTGGGGCCAACGTCCTGACTTTC,TRBV28,TRBD1,TRBJ2-6,-